Each of the 22 T cell receptor beta chains below was sequenced from the same sample in a study of tissue T cells after allogeneic stem cell transplantation. The assay was immunoSEQ multiplex PCR, and TCRdb's table has in-frame clones only and misses some. This sample has about 43,000 clones, with just under 95% found just once. Sequenced here: blood, sampled before transplantation. The receptor set was obtained from a woman aged 40-70 years who later had graft-versus-host disease after an allogeneic stem cell transplant.

This clone was recorded only once. The J gene is TRBJ2-1, the V gene TRBV7-9; no reliable D call. This CDR3 has 13 amino acids. V shed 1 base and J shed 6 bases, with 7 bases lying between them. Germline CDR1 reads SEHNR; CDR2 reads FQNEAQ (reference sequence). The CDR3 reads CASSLGSTNEQFF. The CDR3 DNA follows: TGTGCCAGCAGCTTAGGGTCAACCAATGAGCAGTTCTTC.

This rearrangement joins TRBV4-1 to TRBJ2-3; perhaps TRBD2 as D (6 bases). The CDR3 consists of 17 residues. Trimming removed 7 bases at V and 0 bases at J, with 20 bases between. Germline V CDR1 and CDR2: MGHRA, YSYEKL. The CDR3 coding sequence is TGCGCCAGCATGCTTTCGGGGCTAGCGAGGAGCACAGATACGCAGTATTTT. It is translated as CASMLSGLARSTDTQYF.

The rearrangement links TRBV24-1 to TRBJ2-7; D may correspond to TRBD1 or TRBD2 (5 bases each). Deletions cut 4 bases from V and 5 bases from J, with 17 bases between. The CDR3 has 15 residues. CDR1 and CDR2 (germline): KGHDR, SFDVKD. The CDR3 region has the DNA TGTGCCACCAGTGACGCCGGGACCCGTATTGACGAGCAGTACTTC. This gives the protein CATSDAGTRIDEQYF.

This chain connects TRBV5-4 to TRBJ2-7; 11 bases agree with TRBD2. V dropped 5 bases and J dropped 6; count of bases not matched to a gene: 7. The CDR3 covers 14 residues. Germline V gene lookup returns CDR1 SGHNT and CDR2 YYREEE (reference sequence). CDR3 sequence (DNA): TGTGCCAGCAGTGATAGCGGGAGGGCCACCGAGCAGTACTTC. It is translated as CASSDSGRATEQYF. Full variable domain (missing parts from reference TRBV5-4 and TRBJ2-7): ETGVTQSPTHLIKTRGQQVTLRCSSQSGHNTVSWYQQALGQGPQFIFQYYREEENGRGNFPPRFSGLQFPNYSSELNVNALELDDSALYLCASSDSGRATEQYFGPGTRLTVT.

V usage is TRBV6-4 and J usage is TRBJ2-4, with D hard to call. V lost 2 bases, J lost 0 bases, and 14 bases lay in between. The germline V gene encodes CDR1 MRHNA and CDR2 SNTAGT. The CDR3 extends over 17 amino acids. The CDR3 loop is CASSDGPGLLAKNIQYF. The CDR3 DNA follows: TGTGCCAGCAGTGACGGGCCCGGTCTACTAGCCAAAAACATTCAGTACTTC.

The chain uses TRBV12-5 and TRBJ1-2; 7 bases match TRBD1. This CDR3 spans 15 amino acids. The trim removed 1 base at V and 4 bases at J, leaving 6 bases unmatched. Germline CDR1 and CDR2: LGHNT and FRNRAP. The CDR3 DNA is TGTGCTAGTGGTTTGGCCCGACAGGGAGGCTATGGCTACACCTTC. Its translation is CASGLARQGGYGYTF.

For the CDR3, the DNA is TGCGCCAGCAGCCAAGACAGGGGGCAGAGGACTGAAGCTTTCTTT. Amino acid sequence: CASSQDRGQRTEAFF. This chain uses TRBV4-3 with TRBJ1-1; 8 bases are a match to TRBD1. CDR1 is LGHNA, CDR2 YSLEER, per germline. The CDR3 sequence is 15 residues long. V gave up 0 bases and J gave up 5 bases; unmatched junction bases: 5.

In its sample, this clone was seen once. This chain links TRBV12-3 or TRBV12-4 with TRBJ1-1; TRBD1 aligns across 7 bases. The CDR3 has 13 residues. J was trimmed by 8 bases and V by 6 bases; bases with no gene match: 9. The DNA of the CDR3 is TGTGCCAGCAGCCCCCGACAGGGTAACGAAGCTTTCTTT. It specifies CASSPRQGNEAFF.

This chain links TRBV27 with TRBJ2-5; D possibly corresponds to TRBD1 (6 bases). Trimming removed 1 base at V and 5 bases at J, with 14 bases between. Looked up from germline, CDR1 is MNHEY and CDR2 is SMNVEV (reference sequence). This CDR3 has 15 residues. The CDR3 spells CASSLYQGSGETQYF. The CDR3 DNA reads TGTGCCAGCAGTTTATATCAGGGGAGTGGGGAGACCCAGTACTTC.

The chain uses TRBV7-2 and TRBJ1-2; unclear D gene. CDR1 is SGHTA, CDR2 FQGNSA, per germline. The ends were cut back, 1 base at V and 4 bases at J, with 13 bases in the middle. The CDR3 covers 15 residues. The CDR3 DNA reads as TGTGCCAGCAGCTTAGTGGCAGACTTGGGCTATGGCTACACCTTC. Its protein product is CASSLVADLGYGYTF.

V is TRBV11-2 and J is TRBJ1-1; D perhaps matches TRBD1 (6 bases). There are 13 residues in the CDR3. Per germline, CDR1 SGHAT and CDR2 FQNNGV. The V end lost 3 bases, the J end lost 1 base, and 6 bases lay between the germline ends. This chain's CDR3 is CASSLDRNTEAFF. CDR3 sequence (DNA): TGTGCCAGCAGCTTGGACAGGAACACTGAAGCTTTCTTT.

A remark on this clone: Distinct nucleotide sequences in the sample also encode this CDR3. DNA for the CDR3: TGTGCCAGCAGTTACGGGGGGAGGGATGAGCAGTTCTTC. It translates to CASSYGGRDEQFF. The chain uses TRBV6-6 and TRBJ2-1; 7 bases agree with TRBD2. This CDR3 contains 13 residues. The germline V gene has CDR1 MNHNY and CDR2 SVGAGI (reference sequence). V shed 2 bases, J shed 8 bases, and the junction held 3 bases outside the gene matches.

J is TRBJ2-6 and V is TRBV6-5, with 7 bases aligning to TRBD1. There are 15 residues in the CDR3. CDR1 and CDR2 from the germline V gene are MNHEY and SVGAGI. V was clipped by 6 bases and J by 2 bases; unmatched bases: 4. The chain's CDR3 is CASRIDRAGANVLTF. The DNA of the CDR3 is TGTGCCAGCAGGATCGACAGGGCTGGGGCCAACGTCCTGACTTTC.

The chain joins TRBV5-6 to TRBJ1-1, with unresolved D. V lost 1 base, J lost 0 bases, and 10 bases lay in between. Germline CDR1 reads SGHDT; CDR2 reads YYEEEE. There are 15 residues in the CDR3. The CDR3 sequence is CASSLFLRVNTEAFF. The CDR3 DNA reads as TGTGCCAGCAGCTTGTTTCTTCGAGTGAACACTGAAGCTTTCTTT. Supplemented by reference TRBV5-6 and TRBJ1-1, the full variable domain reads DAGVTQSPTHLIKTRGQQVTLRCSPKSGHDTVSWYQQALGQGPQFIFQYYEEEERQRGNFPDRFSGHQFPNYSSELNVNALLLGDSALYLCASSLFLRVNTEAFFGQGTRLTVV.

This clone showed up just once. The chain combines TRBV6-5 with TRBJ2-5; tentative D call: TRBD2 (5 bases). Germline V gene data show CDR1 as MNHEY and CDR2 as SVGAGI. V lost 0 bases and J 4 bases, leaving 9 bases between the germline ends. The CDR3 is 14 amino acids. The CDR3 here is CASSYSDRGETQYF. In DNA form, the CDR3 reads TGTGCCAGCAGTTACTCGGACCGGGGAGAGACCCAGTACTTC.

The rearrangement joins TRBV6-4 to TRBJ2-1; D gene unclear. The CDR3 contains 15 residues. From germline, CDR1 is MRHNA and CDR2 SNTAGT. V dropped 3 bases and J dropped 0 bases, with 9 bases sitting between them. The CDR3 loop reads CASSERFSSYNEQFF. The CDR3 nucleotides are TGTGCCAGCAGTGAGAGGTTCAGCTCCTACAATGAGCAGTTCTTC.

V and J are TRBV9 and TRBJ2-1; the D is unclear. The germline gives CDR1 SGDLS, CDR2 YYNGEE. The V gene lost 0 bases and the J gene lost 8 bases, with 3 bases spanning the gap. CDR3 length equals 11 residues. The chain's CDR3 is CASSVGDEQFF. The CDR3 region has the DNA TGTGCCAGCAGCGTAGGAGATGAGCAGTTCTTC.

The V and J genes are TRBV7-5 and TRBJ2-2. TRBV7-5 is described as a pseudogene. CDR3 size: 13 residues. The CDR3 protein is CARRVPDTGELFF. CDR3 sequence (DNA): TGTGCCAGAAGAGTTCCCGACACCGGGGAGCTGTTTTTT.

V gene TRBV29-1 combines with J gene TRBJ1-4; 11 nucleotides align to TRBD1. This CDR3 contains 14 residues. Germline-derived CDR1 and CDR2 are SQVTM and ANQGSEA. The trim removed 5 bases at V and 7 bases at J, leaving 6 bases unmatched. CDR3 in DNA: TGCAGCGTTCTTCCCGGGACAGGGGGTGAAAAACTGTTTTTT. Its protein product is CSVLPGTGGEKLFF.

V is TRBV5-6 and J is TRBJ2-2; D may be TRBD1 or TRBD2 (5 bases each). With 3 bases removed from V and 1 base from J, the gap between germline ends came to 13 bases. This CDR3 region has 16 residues. The V gene's germline CDR1 is SGHDT and CDR2 YYEEEE. As DNA, the CDR3 is TGTGCCAGCAGCTCCCACCGAGGGGAGAACACCGGGGAGCTGTTTTTT. Translation: CASSSHRGENTGELFF. Full variable domain (rest looked up from reference TRBV5-6 and TRBJ2-2): DAGVTQSPTHLIKTRGQQVTLRCSPKSGHDTVSWYQQALGQGPQFIFQYYEEEERQRGNFPDRFSGHQFPNYSSELNVNALLLGDSALYLCASSSHRGENTGELFFGEGSRLTVL.

This sequence joins TRBV5-1 and TRBJ2-7; D not certain. From germline, CDR1 is SGHRS and CDR2 YFSETQ. The CDR3 consists of 16 residues. V gave up 0 bases and J gave up 0 bases, with 13 bases separating them. CDR3 residues: CASSLAVERSSYEQYF. CDR3 in DNA: TGCGCCAGCAGCTTGGCCGTCGAGCGAAGCTCCTACGAGCAGTACTTC.

V usage is TRBV7-9 and J usage is TRBJ1-4; 8 nucleotides align to TRBD1. The CDR3 consists of 13 residues. CDR1 and CDR2 (germline): SEHNR, FQNEAQ (reference sequence). Losses at the gene ends were 11 bases for V and 3 bases for J; bases not matched to a gene: 5. Here the CDR3 reads CAGQGAPNEKLFF. For the CDR3, the DNA is TGTGCCGGCCAGGGGGCACCTAATGAAAAACTGTTTTTT.